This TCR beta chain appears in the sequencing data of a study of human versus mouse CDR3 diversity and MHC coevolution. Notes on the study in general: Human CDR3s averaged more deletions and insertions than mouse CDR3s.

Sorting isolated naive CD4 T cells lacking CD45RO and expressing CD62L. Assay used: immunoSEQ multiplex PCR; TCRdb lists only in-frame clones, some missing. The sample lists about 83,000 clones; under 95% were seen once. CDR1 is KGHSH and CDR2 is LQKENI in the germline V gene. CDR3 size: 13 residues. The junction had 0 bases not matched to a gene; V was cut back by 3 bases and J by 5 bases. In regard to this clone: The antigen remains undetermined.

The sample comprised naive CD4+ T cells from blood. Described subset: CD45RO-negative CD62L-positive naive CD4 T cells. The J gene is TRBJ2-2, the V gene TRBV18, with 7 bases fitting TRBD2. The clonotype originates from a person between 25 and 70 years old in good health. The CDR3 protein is CASSPGGTGELFF. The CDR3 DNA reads TGTGCCAGCTCACCGGGAGGGACCGGGGAGCTGTTTTTT.